This T cell receptor (beta chain) was retrieved from a study of T cell repertoires in cytomegalovirus infection. Overall study: Public signatures in TCR beta pointed to CMV infection and matching HLA type. Study-wide results and limits: Clonotypes of TCR beta that were HLA-C-restricted and CMV-specific dominated the ex vivo response. Cumulative public TCR beta family frequency identified CMV carriers with the relevant HLA.

TCRdb re-derived calls from the reads in MiXCR, one entry per CDR3 protein. The sample records 180,000 or so distinct CDR3 sequences, about 18% being singletons. The CDR3 runs to 10 residues. V lost 10 bases, J lost 3 bases, and 6 bases lay in between. From germline, CDR1 is SNHLY and CDR2 FYNNEI. This clonotype has more than one count but fewer than ten. As yet, its antigen is unknown. Sequencing was carried out using CD8+ T cells from PBMCs. The sequence derives from a human donor in good health (CMV status not recorded). Some clones in this sample may be carry-over from other donors' samples. The J gene is TRBJ1-1, the V gene TRBV2; the D is unclear. The CDR3 loop is CATFDTEAFF. The DNA for the CDR3 is TGTGCCACCTTTGACACTGAAGCTTTCTTT.